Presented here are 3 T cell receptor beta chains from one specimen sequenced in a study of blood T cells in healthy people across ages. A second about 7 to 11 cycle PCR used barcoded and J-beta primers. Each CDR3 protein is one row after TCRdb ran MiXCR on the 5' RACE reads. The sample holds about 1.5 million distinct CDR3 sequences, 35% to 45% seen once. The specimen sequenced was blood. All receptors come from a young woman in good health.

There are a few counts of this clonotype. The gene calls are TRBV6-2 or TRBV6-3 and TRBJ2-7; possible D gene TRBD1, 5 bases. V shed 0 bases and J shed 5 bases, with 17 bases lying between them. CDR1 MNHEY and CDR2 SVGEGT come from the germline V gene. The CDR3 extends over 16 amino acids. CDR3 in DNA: TGTGCCAGCAGTTACTCGAAAGGCAGGGCCGTCCACGAGCAGTACTTC. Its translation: CASSYSKGRAVHEQYF.

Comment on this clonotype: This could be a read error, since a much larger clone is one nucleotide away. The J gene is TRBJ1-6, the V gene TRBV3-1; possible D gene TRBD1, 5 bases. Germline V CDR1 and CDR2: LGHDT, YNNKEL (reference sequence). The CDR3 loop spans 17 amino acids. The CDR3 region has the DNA TGTGCCAGCAGCCTAGGGACGGGAAGCTCCTATAATTCACCCCACCACTTT. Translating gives CASSLGTGSSYNSPHHF.

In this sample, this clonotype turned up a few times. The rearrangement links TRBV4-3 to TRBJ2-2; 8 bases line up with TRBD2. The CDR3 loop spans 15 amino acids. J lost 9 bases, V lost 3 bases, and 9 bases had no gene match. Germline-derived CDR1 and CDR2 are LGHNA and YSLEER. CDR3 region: CASSHGGTSNRELFF. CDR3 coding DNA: TGCGCCAGCAGCCACGGAGGGACTAGTAACCGGGAGCTGTTTTTT.